This T cell receptor beta chain is drawn from a study of identifying expanded T cells in peripheral blood. This table comes from immunoSEQ multiplex PCR, and its TCRdb copy is limited to in-frame clones, with some not included. Of around 100,000 clones in the sample, approximately 88% were seen once. Germline assignment: CDR1 SGHRS and CDR2 YFSETQ. There are 13 residues in the CDR3. Trimming left V 4 bases short and J 4 bases short, with 9 bases between. Study-level findings and limits: Technical replicates showed approximately 1.2 changed clones; two weeks about 16; four weeks 19. Variance in clone template counts between approximately two-week samples significantly increased with total template count across all healthy donors.

In regard to this clone: As yet, its antigen is unknown.

No infections or other immune events were documented during collection. This TCR derives from a person between 18 and 75 years old in good health. The genes are TRBV5-1 and TRBJ1-5, with D possibly being TRBD1 (5 bases). Sequencing used blood. This chain's CDR3 is CASSPGLNQPQHF. The DNA of the CDR3 is TGCGCCAGCAGCCCGGGACTGAATCAGCCCCAGCATTTT.